One sample yielded the 22 T cell receptor beta chains listed below, sequenced in a study of cytomegalovirus exposure and HLA in healthy donors. The study ran its PCR with 60 Vbeta and 13 Jbeta primers. The table came from immunoSEQ multiplex PCR; TCRdb's copy has only in-frame clones and leaves some out. Among more than 100,000 clones listed, approximately 72% were seen once. The material sequenced was PBMCs. The receptors derive from a woman aged 40-49 years in good health and CMV-seropositive.

The rearrangement joins TRBV5-1 to TRBJ2-3; D not resolved. With 3 bases removed from V and 1 base from J, the gap between germline ends came to 6 bases. The CDR3 runs to 13 residues. CDR1 SGHRS and CDR2 YFSETQ come from the germline V gene. This CDR3 is CASSSSGTDTQYF. The CDR3 nucleotides are TGCGCCAGCAGCTCCAGCGGCACAGATACGCAGTATTTT.

The gene calls are TRBV25-1 and TRBJ1-3; no definite D call. The ends were cut back, 1 base at V and 3 bases at J, with 10 bases in the middle. This CDR3 region has 15 residues. CDR1 and CDR2 (germline): MGHDK, SYGVNS. CDR3 in amino acids: CASSEFTWLGNTIYF. The CDR3 coding sequence is TGTGCCAGCAGTGAATTCACCTGGCTTGGAAACACCATATATTTT.

The rearrangement uses TRBV5-1 and TRBJ1-2; D call uncertain. V was shortened by 1 base and J by 4 bases, with 8 bases between the two germline ends. CDR3 length: 13 amino acids. The germline gives CDR1 SGHRS, CDR2 YFSETQ. The CDR3 nucleotides read TGCGCCAGCAGCTTGTCGCACATCTATGGCTACACCTTC. Translated: CASSLSHIYGYTF.

V usage is TRBV29-1 and J usage is TRBJ2-1, with TRBD2 matching over 7 bases. The ends lost 4 bases at V and 0 bases at J; junction bases unmatched: 6. CDR3 length equals 15 residues. Germline CDR1 reads SQVTM; CDR2 reads ANQGSEA. The CDR3 sequence: CSVVFTGGSYNEQFF. The CDR3 DNA reads as TGCAGCGTTGTTTTCACGGGGGGCTCCTACAATGAGCAGTTCTTC.

V gene TRBV2 combines with J gene TRBJ2-3; weak D call: TRBD2 (5 bases). CDR1 and CDR2 (germline): SNHLY, FYNNEI. V was cut by 8 bases and J by 11 bases, with 23 bases left in between. The length of the CDR3 is 14 residues. The CDR3 bases are TGTGCCAGCCATCTACTAGTCACTCCGCTGGGGCAGTATTTT. Its protein product is CASHLLVTPLGQYF. Together with reference TRBV2 and TRBJ2-3, the CDR3 gives the full variable domain: EPEVTQTPSHQVTQMGQEVILRCVPISNHLYFYWYRQILGQKVEFLVSFYNNEISEKSEIFDDQFSVERPDGSNFTLKIRSTKLEDSAMYFCASHLLVTPLGQYFGPGTRLTVL.

This chain connects TRBV27 to TRBJ2-7; D is possibly TRBD2 (5 bases). V lost 0 bases and J 6 bases, leaving 9 bases between the germline ends. This CDR3 has 13 residues. Per the germline V gene, CDR1 is MNHEY and CDR2 is SMNVEV (reference sequence). The CDR3 reads CASSLSRVREQYF. The CDR3 nucleotides are TGTGCCAGCAGTTTATCGCGGGTACGCGAGCAGTACTTC.

Worth noting for this clone: One end of the junction fails to match germline, which may point to a read error. V and J are TRBV4-3 and TRBJ2-3; D perhaps matches TRBD1 (5 bases). Germline V gives CDR1 LGHNA, CDR2 YSLEER. The CDR3 sequence is 16 residues long. CDR3 amino acids: CASTQDLGDPADTQYF. The CDR3 bases are TGCGCCAGCACCCAAGACTTAGGGGATCCGGCAGATACGCAGTATTTT.

Only a few counts were recorded for this clone. This chain joins TRBV18 and TRBJ1-2; the match to TRBD1 covers 8 bases. CDR1 KGHSH and CDR2 LQKENI come from the germline V gene. V trimming: 6 bases; J trimming: 0 bases; junction bases outside the gene matches: 9. CDR3 length equals 16 residues. The CDR3 region has the DNA TGTGCCAGCTCGTTTGACAGGGGAAACTCTAACTATGGCTACACCTTC. This codes for CASSFDRGNSNYGYTF.

The chain joins TRBV29-1 to TRBJ2-3; D perhaps matches TRBD2 (5 bases). This CDR3 contains 14 residues. V shed 5 bases and J shed 0 bases, with 12 bases lying between them. Per the germline V gene, CDR1 is SQVTM and CDR2 is ANQGSEA. This CDR3 is CSVRTDSSTDTQYF. DNA of the CDR3: TGCAGCGTTAGGACTGACTCTAGCACAGATACGCAGTATTTT.

This chain uses TRBV9 with TRBJ2-5, with 9 bases that match TRBD2. The CDR3 extends over 16 amino acids. Germline V gene sequence: CDR1 SGDLS, CDR2 YYNGEE. V lost 2 bases and J lost 4; bases outside the gene matches: 9. The CDR3 here is CASSVPQGGGGETQYF. DNA of the CDR3: TGTGCCAGCAGCGTGCCCCAGGGCGGGGGGGGAGAGACCCAGTACTTC.

The chain links TRBV4-3 to TRBJ2-2; unclear D gene. The CDR3 is 19 amino acids. Trimming shortened V by 0 bases and J by 1 base, and 18 bases separated the two germline ends. Germline values: CDR1 LGHNA, CDR2 YSLEER. The DNA for the CDR3 is TGCGCCAGCAGCCAAGATTTGTTGGAGAGCCGAGTGAACACCGGGGAGCTGTTTTTT. This gives the protein CASSQDLLESRVNTGELFF.

This clone was picked up a small number of times. This chain connects TRBV4-3 to TRBJ1-3; D ambiguous. Germline V gene lookup returns CDR1 LGHNA and CDR2 YSLEER. V lost 1 base and J 7 bases, leaving 14 bases between the germline ends. This CDR3 comprises 15 residues. The CDR3 nucleotides are TGCGCCAGCAGCCAAGTTGTTACGAGCGCTAACACCATATATTTT. This sequence encodes CASSQVVTSANTIYF.

This clone was detected once. V is TRBV4-2 and J is TRBJ1-2; unclear D gene. V gave up 0 bases and J gave up 5 bases, with 7 bases separating them. CDR3 length: 13 amino acids. Per germline, CDR1 LGHNA and CDR2 YNFKEQ. The CDR3 DNA reads as TGTGCCAGCAGCCAAGATCGCGGATATGGCTACACCTTC. Encoded protein: CASSQDRGYGYTF.

V and J are TRBV5-6 and TRBJ2-1; D is perhaps TRBD2 (5 bases). The CDR3 totals 14 residues. V lost 2 bases, J lost 1 base, and 7 bases lay in between. CDR1 and CDR2 (germline): SGHDT, YYEEEE. CDR3 nucleotides: TGTGCCAGCAGCTTATGGAGGTCCTACAATGAGCAGTTCTTC. Translated: CASSLWRSYNEQFF.

The chain recombines TRBV10-1 with TRBJ2-7; 9 positions agree with TRBD1. The germline CDR1 and CDR2 sequences are WNHNN and SYGVQD (reference sequence). J lost 2 bases, V lost 7 bases, and 9 bases had no gene match. The CDR3 is 15 amino acids. CDR3 region: CASTPNRGRTYEQYF. The CDR3 bases are TGCGCCAGCACCCCCAACAGGGGGCGGACCTACGAGCAGTACTTC.

In this sample, this clone turned up a few times. Additional DNA sequences in this sample encode the identical CDR3. The chain couples TRBV9 to TRBJ2-5; 7 bases fit TRBD2. CDR1 and CDR2 from the germline V gene are SGDLS and YYNGEE. The CDR3 is made up of 14 amino acids. J lost 1 base, V lost 0 bases, and 0 bases had no gene match. DNA for the CDR3: TGTGCCAGCAGCGTAGCTAGCGGCCAAGAGACCCAGTACTTC. Amino acid sequence: CASSVASGQETQYF.

This clone has more than one count but fewer than ten. The chain couples TRBV7-2 to TRBJ2-5; D uncertain. Germline loops: CDR1 SGHTA, CDR2 FQGNSA. Trimming removed 5 bases at V and 1 base at J, with 17 bases between. The CDR3 runs 16 residues. The CDR3 loop is CASSLGLERIQETQYF. The DNA for the CDR3 is TGTGCCAGCAGCCTCGGGTTGGAGCGAATCCAAGAGACCCAGTACTTC.

V is TRBV6-5 and J is TRBJ1-1, with D possibly being TRBD1 (5 bases). This CDR3 contains 13 residues. V was pared by 5 bases and J by 1 base, with 8 bases between. Germline loops: CDR1 MNHEY, CDR2 SVGAGI. CDR3 nucleotide sequence: TGTGCCAGCAGTCACGGACAGAACACTGAAGCTTTCTTT. Its protein product is CASSHGQNTEAFF.

V gene TRBV19 combines with J gene TRBJ2-7, with 8 bases aligning to TRBD1. Germline trimming cut 3 bases from V and 1 base from J; bases unmatched to any gene: 5. Germline V gene lookup returns CDR1 LNHDA and CDR2 SQIVND (reference sequence). The CDR3 length is 15 residues. The CDR3 DNA follows: TGTGCCAGTAGTATGAAAACAGGGGGATCCTACGAGCAGTACTTC. This translates into CASSMKTGGSYEQYF.

The rearrangement joins TRBV27 to TRBJ1-2; tentative D call: TRBD1 (5 bases). Trimming pared 6 bases from V and 6 bases from J, leaving 14 bases between. The germline V gene encodes CDR1 MNHEY and CDR2 SMNVEV (reference sequence). This CDR3 has 13 residues. CDR3 protein: CASRSGTVDGYTF. DNA for the CDR3: TGTGCCAGCAGGTCCGGGACTGTGGATGGCTACACCTTC.

The rearrangement joins TRBV4-1 to TRBJ1-5; D ambiguous. The CDR3 covers 13 residues. V shed 4 bases and J shed 4 bases, with 8 bases lying between them. Germline V lookup: CDR1 MGHRA, CDR2 YSYEKL. The CDR3 reads CASSRSPNQPQHF. Written as DNA, the CDR3 is TGCGCCAGCAGCCGAAGCCCAAATCAGCCCCAGCATTTT.

This clone occurred a few times. The chain couples TRBV5-1 to TRBJ1-1; TRBD1 matches at 7 bases. V lost 3 bases to trimming and J lost 7 bases; unmatched junction nucleotides: 9. The CDR3 consists of 14 residues. Germline CDR1 and CDR2: SGHRS and YFSETQ. Written as DNA, the CDR3 is TGCGCCAGCAGCTCTAACCGGGACAGCAATGAAGCTTTCTTT. Translation: CASSSNRDSNEAFF.